This passage covers 27 T cell receptor beta chains from one sample sequenced in a study of CD8 T cells in ankylosing spondylitis. Study-level findings and limits: Among TCR beta sequences, a motif of several highly homologous variants appeared characteristic of ankylosing spondylitis blood.

The antigens these receptors bind are not known. One entry per CDR3 protein, called by TCRdb with MiXCR from the 5' RACE reads. Altogether 500,000 to 650,000 distinct CDR3 sequences are present, approximately 5.3% being singletons, with the ten largest covering around 3.4%. Sequencing was done on a sample of blood, either unsorted or a sorted T cell fraction (not recorded which). Receptors were obtained from a male donor with ankylosing spondylitis.

This clonotype was counted ten times or more. The chain uses TRBV12-3 or TRBV12-4 and TRBJ1-4; 7 nucleotides line up with TRBD1. The CDR3 runs 14 residues. With 4 bases clipped from V and 8 bases from J, the junction kept 7 bases outside the gene matches. The CDR3: CASSSTGSWEKLFF. The CDR3 nucleotides are TGTGCCAGCAGTTCGACAGGGTCATGGGAAAAACTGTTTTTT.

Many counts were recorded for this clonotype. The chain recombines TRBV20-1 with TRBJ2-1, with 12 nucleotides matching TRBD2. CDR1 is DFQATT, CDR2 SNEGSKA, per germline (reference sequence). The CDR3 spans 20 residues. Trimming removed 1 base from V and 4 bases from J; junction bases left unmatched: 17. The CDR3 loop is CSARVLAGGPLSWDYNEQFF. DNA of the CDR3: TGCAGTGCTAGAGTTCTAGCGGGAGGGCCTCTCTCATGGGATTACAATGAGCAGTTCTTC.

This clonotype was seen only a few times. V is TRBV19 and J is TRBJ2-1; TRBD2 aligns across 12 bases. V lost 0 bases and J lost 0; bases outside the gene matches: 6. This CDR3 has 19 amino acids. CDR1 and CDR2 (germline): LNHDA, SQIVND (reference sequence). The CDR3: CASSIDTLAGGSSYNEQFF. In DNA, the CDR3 is TGTGCCAGTAGTATAGATACCCTAGCGGGAGGGAGCTCCTACAATGAGCAGTTCTTC.

This clonotype was seen ten or more times. The chain is built from TRBV7-2 and TRBJ1-2, with 7 bases that match TRBD1. Germline V gene sequence: CDR1 SGHTA, CDR2 FQGNSA. The CDR3 is made up of 14 amino acids. The ends lost 4 bases at V and 6 bases at J; junction bases unmatched: 8. In nucleotides, the CDR3 is TGTGCCAGCAGCTCCCAGGGGGGTTATGATGGCTACACCTTC. It yields the protein CASSSQGGYDGYTF.

In regard to this clonotype: It may be a read error: a sequence one base away is much more abundant. This chain links TRBV10-3 with TRBJ2-1; the D call may be TRBD1 or TRBD2 (7 bases each). Germline V lookup: CDR1 ENHRY, CDR2 SYGVKD. V was trimmed by 4 bases and J by 5 bases, leaving 21 bases between them. CDR3 length: 17 amino acids. The CDR3 coding sequence is TGTGCCATCAGTGCCCATTCAGGGGGGGTGAGGGACAATGAGCAGTTCTTC. It encodes CAISAHSGGVRDNEQFF.

This clonotype was detected ten times or more. The chain carries TRBV20-1 and TRBJ2-3; possible D gene TRBD2, 6 bases. This CDR3 region has 14 residues. Germline CDR1 DFQATT, CDR2 SNEGSKA (reference sequence). Trimming removed 7 bases from V and 4 bases from J, with 18 bases in between. In DNA form, the CDR3 reads TGCAGTGTTCTAACTAGCCGGCACTCAGATACGCAGTATTTT. It yields the protein CSVLTSRHSDTQYF.

This clonotype came up a few times. The chain recombines TRBV5-1 with TRBJ2-1; 7 bases fit TRBD2. The CDR3 totals 15 residues. Losses at the gene ends were 4 bases for V and 7 bases for J; bases not matched to a gene: 11. CDR1 and CDR2 (germline): SGHRS, YFSETQ. CDR3 in DNA: TGCGCCAGCAGCCGGGAGGCTGATCTCAGGAATGAGCAGTTCTTC. It is translated as CASSREADLRNEQFF.

In its sample, this clonotype was seen many times. The chain carries TRBV12-3 or TRBV12-4 and TRBJ2-7; no reliable D call. Trimming took off 5 bases at V and 3 bases at J, with 5 bases between the two ends. The CDR3 sequence is 11 residues long. CDR3 sequence reads: CASSNYYEQYF. The CDR3 region has the DNA TGTGCCAGCAGTAACTACTACGAGCAGTACTTC.

This clonotype was detected ten times or more. Compared with germline, one end of the junction differs, possibly owing to a read error. The chain joins TRBV7-7 to TRBJ2-1; TRBD2 matches 7 bases. The CDR3 consists of 13 residues. Germline V gene data show CDR1 as SSHAT and CDR2 as FNYEAQ (reference sequence). In nucleotides, the CDR3 is TGTGCTAGCAGCTTGGGGCGGGAGAATGAGCAGTTCTTC. Translation gives CASSLGRENEQFF. Looking up the rest from reference TRBV7-7 and TRBJ2-1 gives the full variable domain: GAGVSQSPRYKVTKRGQDVTLRCDPISSHATLYWYQQALGQGPEFLTYFNYEAQPDKSGLPSDRFSAERPEGSISTLTIQRTEQRDSAMYRCASSLGRENEQFFGPGTRLTVL.

This clonotype has at least ten counts. The chain recombines TRBV12-3 or TRBV12-4 with TRBJ2-2; D perhaps matches TRBD2 (6 bases). Trimming took 6 bases from V and 6 from J, leaving 14 bases between them. CDR3 length: 14 residues. The CDR3, as DNA: TGTGCCAGCAGGGAGGCGGGACCTCCCGGGGAGCTGTTTTTT. Its protein is CASREAGPPGELFF.

This clonotype was counted at least ten times. The V and J genes are TRBV29-1 and TRBJ2-1, with D possibly being TRBD2 (6 bases). The CDR3 extends over 13 amino acids. Germline values: CDR1 SQVTM, CDR2 ANQGSEA. The CDR3 DNA follows: TGCACCGCTACCGGGACTTCCTACAATGAGCAGTTCTTC. Its translation is CTATGTSYNEQFF.

At least ten counts were recorded for this clonotype. V usage is TRBV15 and J usage is TRBJ2-1; D possibly uses TRBD1 or TRBD2 (5 bases each). V was shortened by 6 bases and J by 6 bases, with 12 bases between the two germline ends. CDR1 is LNHNV and CDR2 is YYDKDF in the germline V gene (reference sequence). The CDR3 has 13 residues. For the CDR3, the DNA is TGTGCCACCAGTCTAGAGAGGGGCAATGAGCAGTTCTTC. Protein: CATSLERGNEQFF.

The chain recombines TRBV5-1 with TRBJ2-7; TRBD1 agrees at 9 bases. After removal of 0 bases from V and 7 bases from J, the junction contained 8 bases not matched to a gene. Per germline, CDR1 SGHRS and CDR2 YFSETQ. The CDR3 is 15 residues long. The CDR3 is CASSLGDRALGEQYF. The CDR3 DNA is TGCGCCAGCAGCTTGGGGGACAGGGCATTAGGGGAGCAGTACTTC.

This clonotype was seen ten or more times. The CDR3 DNA reads as TGCAGCGTCTCCATTCTCAACACTGAAGCTTTCTTT. It encodes CSVSILNTEAFF. This chain joins TRBV29-1 and TRBJ1-1; D is unresolved. CDR3 size: 12 residues. Trimming took off 6 bases at V and 2 bases at J, with 10 bases between the two ends. CDR1 is SQVTM and CDR2 is ANQGSEA in the germline V gene.

This clonotype was observed at least ten times. This chain links TRBV6-5 with TRBJ1-2; D possibly corresponds to TRBD1 (6 bases). Germline values: CDR1 MNHEY, CDR2 SVGAGI. CDR3 size: 12 residues. Trimming took off 6 bases at V and 4 bases at J, with 9 bases between the two ends. The CDR3 bases are TGTGCCAGCAGGTGGGGGCCCTATGGCTACACCTTC. Translated, it gives CASRWGPYGYTF.

There are many counts of this clonotype. This chain uses TRBV28 with TRBJ1-2; the D is unclear. Germline V CDR1 and CDR2: MDHEN, SYDVKM. The V end was cut by 4 bases, the J end by 7 bases, with 7 bases between. This CDR3 is built from 11 residues. The CDR3 region is CASSSEFGYTF. For the CDR3, the DNA is TGTGCCAGCAGTTCAGAATTTGGCTACACCTTC.

The chain links TRBV12-3 or TRBV12-4 to TRBJ2-2; D could derive from TRBD1 or TRBD2 (6 bases each). The CDR3 sequence is 15 residues long. Trimming cost V 6 bases and J 6 bases, with 17 bases left between them. CDR3 region: CASRLTGRRAGELFF. The CDR3 bases are TGTGCCAGCAGGCTAACAGGGAGGAGGGCCGGGGAGCTGTTTTTT.

This clonotype has just a few counts. This rearrangement joins TRBV10-1 to TRBJ2-1; no firm D call. From germline, CDR1 is WNHNN and CDR2 SYGVQD (reference sequence). Trimming left V 8 bases short and J 9 bases short, with 20 bases between. This CDR3 comprises 14 residues. The CDR3 DNA sequence: TGCGCCAGCCCCGTTAATTATAGGCTAGGTGAGCAGTTCTTC. It specifies CASPVNYRLGEQFF.

The chain carries TRBV5-1 and TRBJ2-6, with D possibly being TRBD2 (5 bases). Trimming took off 7 bases at V and 0 bases at J, with 5 bases between the two ends. The germline CDR1 and CDR2 sequences are SGHRS and YFSETQ. The CDR3 spans 13 residues. The CDR3 reads CASGSSGANVLTF. As DNA, the CDR3 is TGCGCCAGCGGGAGCTCTGGGGCCAACGTCCTGACTTTC.

This clonotype was seen many times. The CDR3 reads CASSSQQGLYQPQHF. The DNA of the CDR3 is TGTGCCAGCAGCTCGCAACAGGGACTTTACCAGCCCCAGCATTTT. The chain links TRBV21-1 to TRBJ1-5; TRBD1 is the table's D call and was not checked against the DNA. TRBV21-1 is a known pseudogene. The CDR3 extends over 15 amino acids.

This clonotype has just a few counts. The rearrangement uses TRBV14 and TRBJ2-1, with 10 bases that match TRBD1. In germline, CDR1 is SGHDN, CDR2 FVKESK. The CDR3 is 16 residues long. Trimming removed 6 bases from V and 4 bases from J; junction bases left unmatched: 9. The CDR3 DNA sequence: TGTGCCAGCAGACCTCCGGGACAGGGGAGTTACAATGAGCAGTTCTTC. Amino acid sequence: CASRPPGQGSYNEQFF.

This clonotype has at least ten counts. This chain connects TRBV12-3 or TRBV12-4 to TRBJ1-1; D is unresolved. The CDR3 is 14 residues long. Trimming pared 3 bases from V and 3 bases from J, leaving 11 bases between. The CDR3 region is CASSLAYGDTEAFF. The DNA for the CDR3 is TGTGCCAGCAGTTTGGCGTACGGGGACACTGAAGCTTTCTTT.

The chain links TRBV9 to TRBJ2-3; no firm D call. The CDR3 has 15 residues. CDR1 SGDLS and CDR2 YYNGEE come from the germline V gene. The V gene lost 4 bases and the J gene lost 2 bases, with 14 bases spanning the gap. CDR3 region: CASSITPSSTDTQYF. The CDR3 nucleotides read TGTGCCAGCAGCATTACACCCAGCTCCACAGATACGCAGTATTTT.

The CDR3: CASSVKDTQYF. The CDR3 DNA follows: TGCGCCAGCAGTGTGAAAGATACGCAGTATTTT. The V gene is TRBV10-1, the J gene TRBJ2-3; D not certain. This CDR3 has 11 residues. Per the germline V gene, CDR1 is WNHNN and CDR2 is SYGVQD (reference sequence). The germline V and J ends were trimmed by 4 bases and 5 bases, with 4 bases remaining between them.

This clonotype was detected many times. This chain uses TRBV29-1 with TRBJ2-1, with a possible D match to TRBD2 (6 bases). The germline gives CDR1 SQVTM, CDR2 ANQGSEA. The CDR3 is made up of 18 amino acids. Trimming removed 5 bases from V and 0 bases from J, with 23 bases in between. The CDR3 DNA sequence: TGCAGCGTTCTGGGACTTACTACTGCAAGGGACTCCTACAATGAGCAGTTCTTC. Residues: CSVLGLTTARDSYNEQFF.

In the case of this clonotype: One end of the junction fails to match germline, which may point to a read error. V usage is TRBV20-1 and J usage is TRBJ2-6; TRBD1 might be the D (5 bases). The germline CDR1 and CDR2 sequences are DFQATT and SNEGSKA (reference sequence). The CDR3 covers 18 residues. In DNA, the CDR3 is TGCTGTGCCTGCCGCCTAGGGGCAGCATATTCTGGGGCCAACGTCCTGACTTTC. The encoded protein is CCACRLGAAYSGANVLTF.

Many counts were recorded for this clonotype. The chain uses TRBV5-1 and TRBJ1-1, with 9 bases lining up with TRBD1. The germline V gene encodes CDR1 SGHRS and CDR2 YFSETQ. The trim removed 4 bases at V and 1 base at J, leaving 5 bases unmatched. The CDR3 spans 15 residues. CDR3 region: CASSTRTGENTEAFF. CDR3 coding DNA: TGCGCCAGCAGCACTAGGACAGGGGAGAACACTGAAGCTTTCTTT.